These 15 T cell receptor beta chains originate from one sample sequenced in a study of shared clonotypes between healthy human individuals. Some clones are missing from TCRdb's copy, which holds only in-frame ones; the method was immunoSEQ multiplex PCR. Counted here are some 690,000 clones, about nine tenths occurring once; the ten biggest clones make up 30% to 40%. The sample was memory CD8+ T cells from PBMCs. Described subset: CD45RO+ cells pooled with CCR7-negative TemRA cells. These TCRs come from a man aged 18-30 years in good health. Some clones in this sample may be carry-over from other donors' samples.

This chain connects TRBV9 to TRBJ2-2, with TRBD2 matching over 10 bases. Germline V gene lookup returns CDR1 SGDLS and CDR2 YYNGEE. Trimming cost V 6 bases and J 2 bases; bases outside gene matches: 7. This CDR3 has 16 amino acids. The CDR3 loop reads CASTSGLAVNTGELFF. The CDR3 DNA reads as TGTGCCAGCACCTCAGGACTAGCGGTAAACACCGGGGAGCTGTTTTTT.

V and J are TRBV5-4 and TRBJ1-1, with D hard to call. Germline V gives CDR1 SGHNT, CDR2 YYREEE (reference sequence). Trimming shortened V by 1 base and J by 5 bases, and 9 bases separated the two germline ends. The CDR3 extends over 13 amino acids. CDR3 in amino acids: CASSLFGWTEAFF. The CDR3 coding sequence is TGTGCCAGCAGCTTGTTTGGCTGGACTGAAGCTTTCTTT.

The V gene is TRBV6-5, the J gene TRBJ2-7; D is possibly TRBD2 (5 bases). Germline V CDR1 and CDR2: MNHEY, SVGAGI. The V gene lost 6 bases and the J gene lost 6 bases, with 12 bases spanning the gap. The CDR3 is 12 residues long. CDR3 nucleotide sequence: TGTGCCAGCAGCACCACTAGTGGCGAGCAGTACTTC. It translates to CASSTTSGEQYF.

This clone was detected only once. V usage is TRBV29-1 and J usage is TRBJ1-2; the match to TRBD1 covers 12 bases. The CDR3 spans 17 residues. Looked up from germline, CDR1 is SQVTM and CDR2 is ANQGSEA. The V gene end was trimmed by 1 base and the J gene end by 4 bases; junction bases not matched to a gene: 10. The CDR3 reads CSVEVGTGGFPLYGYTF. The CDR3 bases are TGCAGCGTTGAAGTTGGGACAGGGGGCTTCCCTCTCTATGGCTACACCTTC.

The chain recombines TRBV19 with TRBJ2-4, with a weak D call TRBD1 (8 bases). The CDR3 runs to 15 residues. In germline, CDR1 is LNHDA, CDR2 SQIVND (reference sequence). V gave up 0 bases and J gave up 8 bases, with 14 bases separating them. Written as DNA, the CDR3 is TGTGCCAGTAGTATAGAAGACAGGGGAGGGGACATTCAGTACTTC. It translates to CASSIEDRGGDIQYF.

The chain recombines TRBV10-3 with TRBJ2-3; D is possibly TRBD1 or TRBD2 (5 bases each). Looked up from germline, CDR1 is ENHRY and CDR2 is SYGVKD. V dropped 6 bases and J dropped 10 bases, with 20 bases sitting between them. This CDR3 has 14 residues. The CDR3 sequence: CAIRGAGTSWAQYF. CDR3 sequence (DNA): TGTGCCATCAGAGGAGCCGGGACCTCGTGGGCGCAGTATTTT.

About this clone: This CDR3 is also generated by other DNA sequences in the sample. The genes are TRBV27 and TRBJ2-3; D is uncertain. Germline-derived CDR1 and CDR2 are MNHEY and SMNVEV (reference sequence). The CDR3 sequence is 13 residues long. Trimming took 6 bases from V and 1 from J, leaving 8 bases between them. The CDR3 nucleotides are TGTGCCAGCAGACCACTACGCACAGATACGCAGTATTTT. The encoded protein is CASRPLRTDTQYF.

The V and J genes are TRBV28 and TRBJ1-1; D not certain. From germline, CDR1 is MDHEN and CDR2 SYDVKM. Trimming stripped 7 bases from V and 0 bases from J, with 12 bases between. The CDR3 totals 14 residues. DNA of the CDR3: TGTGCCAGCATTTCCCCCGGATTGAACACTGAAGCTTTCTTT. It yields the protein CASISPGLNTEAFF.

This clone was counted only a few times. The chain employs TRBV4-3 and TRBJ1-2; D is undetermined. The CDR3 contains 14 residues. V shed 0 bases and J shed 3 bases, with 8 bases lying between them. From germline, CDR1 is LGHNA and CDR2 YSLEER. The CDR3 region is CASSQDMAYYGYTF. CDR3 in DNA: TGCGCCAGCAGCCAAGATATGGCTTACTATGGCTACACCTTC.

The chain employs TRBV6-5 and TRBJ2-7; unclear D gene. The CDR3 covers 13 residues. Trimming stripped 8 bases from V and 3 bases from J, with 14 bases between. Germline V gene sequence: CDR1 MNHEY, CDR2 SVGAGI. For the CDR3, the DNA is TGTGCCAGCTCTCTCGGGCCAGACTACGAGCAGTACTTC. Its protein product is CASSLGPDYEQYF.

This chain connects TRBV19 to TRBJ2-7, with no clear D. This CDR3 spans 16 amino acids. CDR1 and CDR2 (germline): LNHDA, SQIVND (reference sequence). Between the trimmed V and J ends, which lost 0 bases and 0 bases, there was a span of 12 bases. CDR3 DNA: TGTGCCAGTAGTATAGAGGGCAGTAGATACTCCTACGAGCAGTACTTC. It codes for CASSIEGSRYSYEQYF. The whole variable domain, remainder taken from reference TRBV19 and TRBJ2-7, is DGGITQSPKYLFRKEGQNVTLSCEQNLNHDAMYWYRQDPGQGLRLIYYSQIVNDFQKGDIAEGYSVSREKKESFPLTVTSAQKNPTAFYLCASSIEGSRYSYEQYFGPGTRLTVT.

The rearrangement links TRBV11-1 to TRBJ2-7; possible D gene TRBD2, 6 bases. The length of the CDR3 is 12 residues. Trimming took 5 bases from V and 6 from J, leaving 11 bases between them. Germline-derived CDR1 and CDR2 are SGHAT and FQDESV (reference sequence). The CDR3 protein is CASSPRDFEQYF. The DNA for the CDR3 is TGTGCCAGCAGCCCCAGGGACTTCGAGCAGTACTTC.

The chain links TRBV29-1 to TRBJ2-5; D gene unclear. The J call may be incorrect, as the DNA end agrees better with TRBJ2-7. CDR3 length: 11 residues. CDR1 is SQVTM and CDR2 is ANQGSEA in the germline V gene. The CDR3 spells CSVYEVYEQYF. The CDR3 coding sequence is TGCAGCGTCTATGAGGTCTACGAGCAGTACTTC.

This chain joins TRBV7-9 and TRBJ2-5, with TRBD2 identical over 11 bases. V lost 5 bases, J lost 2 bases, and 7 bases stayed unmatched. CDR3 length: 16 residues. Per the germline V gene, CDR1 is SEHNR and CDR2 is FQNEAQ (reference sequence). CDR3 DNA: TGTGCCAGCAGCACCTCGGGACTAGCGGCTCAAGAGACCCAGTACTTC. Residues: CASSTSGLAAQETQYF.

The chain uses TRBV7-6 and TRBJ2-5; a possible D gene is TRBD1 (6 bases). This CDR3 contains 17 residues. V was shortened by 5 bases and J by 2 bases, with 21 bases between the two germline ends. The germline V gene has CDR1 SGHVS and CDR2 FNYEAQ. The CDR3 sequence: CASSPPRDTSDQETQYF. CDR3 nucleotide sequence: TGTGCCAGCAGCCCCCCCAGGGACACAAGCGATCAAGAGACCCAGTACTTC.